This T cell receptor beta chain came from a study of beta chain features in type 1 diabetes (dated by TCRdb to the late 2010s). The study in broad terms: No differences in mean age, gender distribution, total cell number or subset yield were found between patients and healthy donors. The study compared the TCRB repertoires of sorted circulating CD4+ T cell subsets in recently diagnosed type 1 diabetes patients with those in matched healthy donors. Regulatory and stem cell-like memory subsets were isolated from only 8 patients and roughly 8 healthy donors, whereas naive and central memory subsets came from all 28 donors. Across all samples, some 100,000,000 sorted cells were examined, and cell number per subset correlated strongly with RNA yield. Here is what the overall study found, with its caveats: HLA sub-analyses involved small numbers of individuals, so any influence of HLA type on TCRB rearrangement remained unresolved. In all four CD4+ subsets, TCRB CDR3 length was moderately but significantly shorter in type 1 diabetes patients. Naive, central memory and regulatory TCRB repertoires appeared to be more alike among patients than among healthy donors. Because cDNA was sequenced instead of genomic DNA, highly expressing activated cells could be over-represented, though the groups showed no difference in activation or CD3 levels. Fewer insertions and more nucleotide deletions at VDJ recombination sites were observed in patients with type 1 diabetes, implying thymic rearrangement abnormalities. PCR might favor shorter templates, but patient and control samples were amplified and corrected together, so any skew would affect both groups equally.

From each donor, a single peripheral blood sample of approximately 120 mL on average was drawn into heparinised tubes. Naive, central memory, regulatory and stem cell-like memory CD4+ T cells were sorted on a BD FACSAria II using a panel including CD45RO, CCR7, CD25, CD127, CD95 and CD27. A purity above 98% was achieved for all sorted populations. PBMCs were isolated immediately by Lymphoprep density gradient centrifugation and stained directly without culture. So that batch effects would be minimized, each experiment stained and sorted samples in pairs, pairing one healthy donor with one patient. The CDR3 runs 9 residues from the cysteine to the phenylalanine. Of all the DNA, just the CDR3 is kept, 27 bases in frame from base 1. In the germline V gene (reference sequence), CDR1 corresponds to DFQATT and CDR2 to SNEGSKA. V loses 8 bases at its end and J loses 8 bases; junction bases beyond the gene matches: 2.

This clone has more than one count but fewer than ten. Its recognized antigen is unknown. Per-base qualities were not stored, and no clone one base away is much larger. The entire amount of isolated RNA was reverse transcribed using the High Capacity cDNA Reverse Transcription Kit, so the sequenced TCRB transcripts were expressed ones. Deep immunoSEQ sequencing was applied to naive, central memory and regulatory T cell samples, giving an average of around 4 million total reads per sample. After sorted cells were lysed in RLT buffer, RNA was extracted with DNase-treated RNeasy Micro or Mini kits, with the choice depending on cell number. Each cell subset was processed on its own to prevent cross-contamination, while patient and healthy donor samples were processed together. Using the immunoSEQ multiplex PCR, TCRB sequences were amplified from cDNA into 87-bp fragments spanning the CDR3 region. Sequencing of the amplicons was performed on the Illumina HiSeq platform. The authors' pipeline ran thus. PCR bias was computationally corrected using synthetic template baselines, reads within Hamming distance 2 were collapsed, and singletons that could not be merged were discarded. Reads were aligned against IMGT so that V, D and J genes, CDR3 length and insertions or deletions at six rearrangement sites could be assigned. Within each subset, clonotype counts were normalized to sorted cell number, after which true diversity and Gini coefficients were computed with the tcR R package. The overlap coefficient, calculated on TCRB nucleotide sequences, was used to quantify repertoire sharing. Out-of-frame TCRB sequences from naive cells were analyzed to stand in for the pre-selection repertoire. Entries here come from immuneACCESS through TCRdb and include only in-frame sequences with V and J called. Some clones fail to appear in such tables; in the studies checked, an unresolved V gene covers under half of the shortfall, and the cause of the remainder is unknown. V, J and clone size were drawn from that table, and D and trimming were deduced from the DNA. Present in this sample are under 250,000 clones, 14% of which were seen just once. The ten largest clones represent 0.026% of the sample.

The source is a woman between 40 and 55 years old in good health. Recombination connected TRBV20-1 to TRBJ1-1; TRBD1 agrees with 7 junctional bases. Material for sequencing was naive CD4+ T cells from blood. This specimen's cell subset or site label, interpreted: true naive CD4+ T cells. The DNA sequence is TGCAGTACAGGGGTAGAAGCTTTCTTT. Its translation reads: CSTGVEAFF.